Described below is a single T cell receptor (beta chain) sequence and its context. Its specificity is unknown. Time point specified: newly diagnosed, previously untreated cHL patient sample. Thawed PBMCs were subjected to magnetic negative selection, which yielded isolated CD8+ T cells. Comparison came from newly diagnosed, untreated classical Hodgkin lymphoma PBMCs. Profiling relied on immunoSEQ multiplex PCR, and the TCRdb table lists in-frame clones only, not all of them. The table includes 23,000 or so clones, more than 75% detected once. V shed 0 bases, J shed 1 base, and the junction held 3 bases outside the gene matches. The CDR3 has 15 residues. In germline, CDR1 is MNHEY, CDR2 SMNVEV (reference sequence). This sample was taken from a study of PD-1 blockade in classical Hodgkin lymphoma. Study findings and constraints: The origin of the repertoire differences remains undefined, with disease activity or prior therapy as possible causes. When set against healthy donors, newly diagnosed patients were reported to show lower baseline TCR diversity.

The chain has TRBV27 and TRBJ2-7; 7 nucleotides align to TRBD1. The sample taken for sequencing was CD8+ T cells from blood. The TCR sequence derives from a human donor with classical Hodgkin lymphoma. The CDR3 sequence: CASSLSGQRSYEQYF. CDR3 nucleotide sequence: TGTGCCAGCAGTTTATCGGGACAGCGTTCCTACGAGCAGTACTTC.